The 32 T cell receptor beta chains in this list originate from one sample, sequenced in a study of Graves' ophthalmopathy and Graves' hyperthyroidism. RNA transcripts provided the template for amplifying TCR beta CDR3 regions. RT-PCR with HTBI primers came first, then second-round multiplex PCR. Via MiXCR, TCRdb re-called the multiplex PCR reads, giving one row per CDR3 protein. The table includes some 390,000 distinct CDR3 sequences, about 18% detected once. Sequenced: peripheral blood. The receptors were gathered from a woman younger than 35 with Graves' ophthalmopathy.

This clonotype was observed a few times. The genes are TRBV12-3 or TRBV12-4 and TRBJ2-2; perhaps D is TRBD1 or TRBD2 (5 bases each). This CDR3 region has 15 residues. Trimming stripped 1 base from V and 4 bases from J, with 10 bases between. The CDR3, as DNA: TGTGCCAGCAGTTTAGGAGGGGTTGGCACCGGGGAGCTGTTTTTT. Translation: CASSLGGVGTGELFF.

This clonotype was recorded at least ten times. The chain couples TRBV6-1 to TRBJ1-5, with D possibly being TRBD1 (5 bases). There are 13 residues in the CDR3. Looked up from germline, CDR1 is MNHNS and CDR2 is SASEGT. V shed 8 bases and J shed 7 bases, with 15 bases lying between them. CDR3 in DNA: TGTGCCAGCCGCTGGGGGTCCAGGCAGCCCCAGCATTTT. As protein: CASRWGSRQPQHF.

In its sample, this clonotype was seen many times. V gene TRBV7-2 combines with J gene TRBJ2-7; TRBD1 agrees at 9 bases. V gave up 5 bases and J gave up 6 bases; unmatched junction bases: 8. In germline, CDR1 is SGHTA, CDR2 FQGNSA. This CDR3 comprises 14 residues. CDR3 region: CASSTGQGFGEQYF. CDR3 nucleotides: TGTGCCAGCAGCACGGGACAGGGATTCGGCGAGCAGTACTTC.

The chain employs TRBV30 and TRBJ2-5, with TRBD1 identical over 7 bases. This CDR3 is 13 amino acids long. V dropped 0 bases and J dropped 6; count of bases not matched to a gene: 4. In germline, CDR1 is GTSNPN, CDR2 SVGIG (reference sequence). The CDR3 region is CAWSVGQSKTQYF. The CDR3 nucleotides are TGTGCCTGGAGTGTGGGACAGTCCAAGACCCAGTACTTC.

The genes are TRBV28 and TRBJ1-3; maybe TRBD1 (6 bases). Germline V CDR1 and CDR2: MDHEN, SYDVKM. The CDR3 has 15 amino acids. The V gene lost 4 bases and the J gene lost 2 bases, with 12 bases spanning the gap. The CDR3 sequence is CASSWGGQAGNTIYF. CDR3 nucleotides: TGTGCCAGCAGTTGGGGGGGGCAAGCTGGAAACACCATATATTTT.

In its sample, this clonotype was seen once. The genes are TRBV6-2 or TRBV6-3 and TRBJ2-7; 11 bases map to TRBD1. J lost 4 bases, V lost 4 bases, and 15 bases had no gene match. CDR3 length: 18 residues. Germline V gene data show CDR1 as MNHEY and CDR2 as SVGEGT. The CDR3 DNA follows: TGTGCCAGCAGTTCAGGGACAGGGGGGCTAGCGGGACGATACGAGCAGTACTTC. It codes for CASSSGTGGLAGRYEQYF.

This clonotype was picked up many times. CDR3 region: CASSPPKGVRTEAFF. In DNA, the CDR3 is TGTGCCAGCTCACCACCGAAGGGAGTAAGAACTGAAGCTTTCTTT. J is TRBJ1-1 and V is TRBV18; D is unclear. Trimming left V 0 bases short and J 5 bases short, with 13 bases between. The CDR3 runs 15 residues. Germline CDR1 reads KGHSH; CDR2 reads LQKENI.

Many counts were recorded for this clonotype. CDR3 protein: CASSGVTGSSGNTIYF. The DNA of the CDR3 is TGTGCCAGCAGCGGCGTGACTGGATCCTCTGGAAACACCATATATTTT. The genes are TRBV9 and TRBJ1-3; D not certain. CDR3 length equals 16 residues. CDR1 and CDR2 (germline): SGDLS, YYNGEE. With 3 bases removed from V and 0 bases from J, the gap between germline ends came to 13 bases.

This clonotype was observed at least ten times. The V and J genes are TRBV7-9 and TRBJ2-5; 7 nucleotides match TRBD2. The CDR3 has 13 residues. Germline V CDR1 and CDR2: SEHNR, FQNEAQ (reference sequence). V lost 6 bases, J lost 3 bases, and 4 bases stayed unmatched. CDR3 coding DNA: TGTGCCAGCAGTGGGGGGGGAAAAGAGACCCAGTACTTC. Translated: CASSGGGKETQYF.

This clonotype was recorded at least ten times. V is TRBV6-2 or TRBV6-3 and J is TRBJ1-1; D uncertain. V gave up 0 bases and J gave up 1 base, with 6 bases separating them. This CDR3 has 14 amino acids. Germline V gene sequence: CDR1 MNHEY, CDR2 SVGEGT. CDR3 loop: CASSYSLANTEAFF. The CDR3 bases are TGTGCCAGCAGTTACTCCCTGGCGAACACTGAAGCTTTCTTT.

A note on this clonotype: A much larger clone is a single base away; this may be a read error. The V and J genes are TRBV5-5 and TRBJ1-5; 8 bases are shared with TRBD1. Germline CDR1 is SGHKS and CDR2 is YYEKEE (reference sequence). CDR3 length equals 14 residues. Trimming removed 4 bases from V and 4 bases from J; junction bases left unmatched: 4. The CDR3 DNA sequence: TGTGCCAGCAGCCCAGGGGGCAGGAATCAGCCCCAGCATTTT. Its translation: CASSPGGRNQPQHF.

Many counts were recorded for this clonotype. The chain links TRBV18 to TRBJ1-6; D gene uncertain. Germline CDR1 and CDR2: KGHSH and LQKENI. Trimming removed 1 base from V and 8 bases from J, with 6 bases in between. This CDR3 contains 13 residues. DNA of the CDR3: TGTGCCAGCTCACCACAGAGGGATTCACCCCTCCACTTT. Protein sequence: CASSPQRDSPLHF.

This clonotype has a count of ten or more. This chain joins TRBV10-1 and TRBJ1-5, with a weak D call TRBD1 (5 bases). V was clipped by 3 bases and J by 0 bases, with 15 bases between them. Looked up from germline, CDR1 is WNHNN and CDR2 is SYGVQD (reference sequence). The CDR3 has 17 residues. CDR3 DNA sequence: TGCGCCAGCAGTGACAGGGAACAGATGAATAGCAATCAGCCCCAGCATTTT. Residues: CASSDREQMNSNQPQHF.

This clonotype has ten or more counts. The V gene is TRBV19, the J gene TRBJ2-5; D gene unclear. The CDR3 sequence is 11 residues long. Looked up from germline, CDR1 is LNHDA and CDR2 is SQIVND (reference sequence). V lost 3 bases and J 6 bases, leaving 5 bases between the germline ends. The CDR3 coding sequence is TGTGCCAGTAGTATGTCTCAGACCCAGTACTTC. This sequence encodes CASSMSQTQYF.

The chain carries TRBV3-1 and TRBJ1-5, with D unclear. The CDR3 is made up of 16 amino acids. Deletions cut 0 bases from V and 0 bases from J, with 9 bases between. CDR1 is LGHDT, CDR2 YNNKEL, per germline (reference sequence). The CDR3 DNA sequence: TGTGCCAGCAGCCAAGATTTGGATATTAGCAATCAGCCCCAGCATTTT. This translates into CASSQDLDISNQPQHF.

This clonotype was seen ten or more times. The DNA of the CDR3 is TGTGCCAGCAGCTACCTTCCTAGCACCAAAAACATTCAGTACTTC. This codes for CASSYLPSTKNIQYF. The chain couples TRBV7-9 to TRBJ2-4; weak D call: TRBD2 (5 bases). The CDR3 is made up of 15 amino acids. Germline V gene lookup returns CDR1 SEHNR and CDR2 FQNEAQ (reference sequence). The germline V and J ends were trimmed by 4 bases and 2 bases, with 12 bases remaining between them.

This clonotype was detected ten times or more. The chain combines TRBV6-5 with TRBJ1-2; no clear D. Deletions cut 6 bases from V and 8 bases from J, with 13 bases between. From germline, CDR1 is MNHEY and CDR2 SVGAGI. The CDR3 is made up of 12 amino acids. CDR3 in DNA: TGTGCCAGCAGGCGCCCAGGAGTCGGCTACACCTTC. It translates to CASRRPGVGYTF.

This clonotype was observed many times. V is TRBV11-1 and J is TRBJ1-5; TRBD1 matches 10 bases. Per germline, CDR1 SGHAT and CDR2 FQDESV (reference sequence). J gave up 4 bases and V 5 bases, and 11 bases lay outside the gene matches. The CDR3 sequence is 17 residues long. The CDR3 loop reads CASSQNNGQGENQPQHF. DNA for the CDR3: TGTGCCAGCAGCCAGAACAACGGACAGGGGGAAAATCAGCCCCAGCATTTT.

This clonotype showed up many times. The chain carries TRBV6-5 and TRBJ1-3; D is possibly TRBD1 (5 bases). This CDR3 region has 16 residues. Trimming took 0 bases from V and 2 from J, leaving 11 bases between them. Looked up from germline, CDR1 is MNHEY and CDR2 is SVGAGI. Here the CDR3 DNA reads TGTGCCAGCAGTTACTCCGCGACAGCCCCTGGAAACACCATATATTTT. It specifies CASSYSATAPGNTIYF.

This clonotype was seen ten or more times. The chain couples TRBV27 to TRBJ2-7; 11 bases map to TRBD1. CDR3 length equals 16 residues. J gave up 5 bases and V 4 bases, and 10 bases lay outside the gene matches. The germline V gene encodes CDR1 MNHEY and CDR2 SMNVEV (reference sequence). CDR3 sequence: CASSSTWTGGRNEQYF. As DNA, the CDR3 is TGTGCCAGCAGTTCCACCTGGACAGGGGGCCGCAACGAGCAGTACTTC.

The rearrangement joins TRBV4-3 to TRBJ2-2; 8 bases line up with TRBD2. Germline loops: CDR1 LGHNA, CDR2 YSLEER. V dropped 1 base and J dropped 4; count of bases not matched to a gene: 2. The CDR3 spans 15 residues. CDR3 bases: TGCGCCAGCAGCCAAGGCGGGGGGCTCACCGGGGAGCTGTTTTTT. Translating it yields CASSQGGGLTGELFF.

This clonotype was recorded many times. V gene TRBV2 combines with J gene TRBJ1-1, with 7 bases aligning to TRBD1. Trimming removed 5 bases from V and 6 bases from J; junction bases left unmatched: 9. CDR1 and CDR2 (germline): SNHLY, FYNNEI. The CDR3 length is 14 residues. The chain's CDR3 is CASSTDTGEPEAFF. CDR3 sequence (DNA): TGTGCCAGCAGTACCGATACAGGGGAACCTGAAGCTTTCTTT.

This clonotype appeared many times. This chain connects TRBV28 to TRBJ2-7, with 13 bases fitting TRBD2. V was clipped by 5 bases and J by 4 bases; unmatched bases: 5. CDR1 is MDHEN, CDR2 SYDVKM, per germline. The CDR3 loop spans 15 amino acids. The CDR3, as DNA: TGTGCCAGCAGTCCGGGACTAGCGGGACCATACGAGCAGTACTTC. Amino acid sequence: CASSPGLAGPYEQYF.

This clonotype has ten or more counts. The CDR3 here is CASSLTPGDTEAFF. CDR3 DNA: TGTGCCAGCAGCTTAACCCCCGGGGACACTGAAGCTTTCTTT. The chain joins TRBV7-3 to TRBJ1-1; D ambiguous. CDR3 length: 14 amino acids. Germline-derived CDR1 and CDR2 are SGHTA and FQGTGA. Trimming took 0 bases from V and 3 from J, leaving 8 bases between them. The full variable domain, its missing parts supplied by reference TRBV7-3 and TRBJ1-1, is GAGVSQTPSNKVTEKGKYVELRCDPISGHTALYWYRQSLGQGPEFLIYFQGTGAADDSGLPNDRFFAVRPEGSVSTLKIQRTERGDSAVYLCASSLTPGDTEAFFGQGTRLTVV.

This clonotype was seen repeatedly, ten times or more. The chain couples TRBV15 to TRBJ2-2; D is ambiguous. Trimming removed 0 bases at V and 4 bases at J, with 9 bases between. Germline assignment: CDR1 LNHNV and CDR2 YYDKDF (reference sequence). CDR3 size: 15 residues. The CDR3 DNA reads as TGTGCCACCAGCAGAGATTCAGGAGCCACCGGGGAGCTGTTTTTT. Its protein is CATSRDSGATGELFF.

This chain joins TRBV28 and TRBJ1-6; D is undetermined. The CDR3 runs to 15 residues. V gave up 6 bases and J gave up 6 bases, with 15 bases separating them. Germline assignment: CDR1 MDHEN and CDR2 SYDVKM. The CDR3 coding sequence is TGTGCCAGCAGCCCGTTGGAGGGTGGTAATTCACCCCTCCACTTT. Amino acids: CASSPLEGGNSPLHF.

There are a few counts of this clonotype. CDR3 amino acids: CASSLSSAYQETQYF. The CDR3 DNA reads as TGTGCCAGCAGTTTGTCGAGCGCATACCAAGAGACCCAGTACTTC. The chain combines TRBV6-5 with TRBJ2-5; D is unresolved. Germline values: CDR1 MNHEY, CDR2 SVGAGI. V was trimmed by 4 bases and J by 0 bases, leaving 12 bases between them. The CDR3 extends over 15 amino acids.

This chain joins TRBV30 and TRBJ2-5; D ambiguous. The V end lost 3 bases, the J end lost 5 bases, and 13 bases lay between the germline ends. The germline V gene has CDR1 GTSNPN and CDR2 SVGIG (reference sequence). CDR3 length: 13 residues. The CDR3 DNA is TGTGCCTGGAGAAGAGGCCGGTTTGAGACCCAGTACTTC. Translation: CAWRRGRFETQYF. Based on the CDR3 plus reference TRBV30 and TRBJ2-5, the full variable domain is SQTIHQWPATLVQPVGSPLSLECTVEGTSNPNLYWYRQAAGRGLQLLFYSVGIGQISSEVPQNLSASRPQDRQFILSSKKLLLSDSGFYLCAWRRGRFETQYFGPGTRLLVL.

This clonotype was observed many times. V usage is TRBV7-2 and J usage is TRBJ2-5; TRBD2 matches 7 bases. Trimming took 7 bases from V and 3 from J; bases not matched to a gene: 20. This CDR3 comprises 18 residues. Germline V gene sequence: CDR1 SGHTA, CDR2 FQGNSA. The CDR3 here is CASNQPPPGAAGEETQYF. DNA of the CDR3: TGTGCCAGCAACCAACCCCCCCCCGGCGCGGCGGGGGAAGAGACCCAGTACTTC. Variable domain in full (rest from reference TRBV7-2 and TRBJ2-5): GAGVSQSPSNKVTEKGKDVELRCDPISGHTALYWYRQSLGQGLEFLIYFQGNSAPDKSGLPSDRFSAERTGGSVSTLTIQRTQQEDSAVYLCASNQPPPGAAGEETQYFGPGTRLLVL.

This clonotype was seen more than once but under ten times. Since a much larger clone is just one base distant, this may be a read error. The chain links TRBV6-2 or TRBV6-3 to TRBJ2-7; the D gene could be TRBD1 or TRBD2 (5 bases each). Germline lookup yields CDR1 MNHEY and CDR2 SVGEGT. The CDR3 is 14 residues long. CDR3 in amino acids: CASDWGGGVYEQCF. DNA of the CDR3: TGTGCCAGCGACTGGGGTGGGGGAGTCTACGAGCAGTGCTTC.

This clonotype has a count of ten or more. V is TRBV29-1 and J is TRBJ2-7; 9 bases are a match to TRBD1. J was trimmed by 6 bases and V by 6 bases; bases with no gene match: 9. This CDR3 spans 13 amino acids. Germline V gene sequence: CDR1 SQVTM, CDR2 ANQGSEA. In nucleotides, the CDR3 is TGCAGCGTACGGACAGGGGACCTCTCCGAGCAGTACTTC. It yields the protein CSVRTGDLSEQYF.

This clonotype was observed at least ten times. CDR3 nucleotide sequence: TGTGCCAGCAGCGTACGAACGGGGAGGCCCCTGAATCAGCCCCAGCATTTT. It specifies CASSVRTGRPLNQPQHF. The J gene is TRBJ1-5, the V gene TRBV4-2; no clear D gene. Germline CDR1 and CDR2: LGHNA and YNFKEQ. This CDR3 comprises 17 residues. V was shortened by 5 bases and J by 4 bases, with 21 bases between the two germline ends.